The 32 T cell receptor beta chains given below trace back to one sample, sequenced in a study of blood T cell repertoires in COVID-19. Clones were read by immunoSEQ multiplex PCR, and TCRdb kept only the in-frame ones, dropping some. The sample lists around 450,000 clones, 87% occurring once. The sequencing input was PBMCs or T cells enriched from blood (not recorded which). All receptors derive from a woman aged 18-29 years with acute COVID-19.

The genes are TRBV7-7 and TRBJ2-5, with D possibly being TRBD2 (5 bases). Germline CDR1 and CDR2: SSHAT and FNYEAQ (reference sequence). This CDR3 is built from 15 residues. V was clipped by 0 bases and J by 2 bases, with 10 bases between them. As DNA, the CDR3 is TGTGCCAGCAGCTTAGCGAGCGGCAGTCAAGAGACCCAGTACTTC. Protein product: CASSLASGSQETQYF.

This chain uses TRBV4-1 with TRBJ1-2; D is perhaps TRBD1 (5 bases). V gave up 0 bases and J gave up 2 bases, with 10 bases separating them. The length of the CDR3 is 15 residues. Germline V lookup: CDR1 MGHRA, CDR2 YSYEKL. The CDR3 is CASSQDQGLNYGYTF. The CDR3 coding sequence is TGCGCCAGCAGCCAAGATCAGGGTTTAAACTATGGCTACACCTTC.

This chain connects TRBV5-4 to TRBJ2-7, with a possible D match to TRBD2 (6 bases). The CDR3 totals 15 residues. Trimming shortened V by 0 bases and J by 0 bases, and 10 bases separated the two germline ends. Germline V gene lookup returns CDR1 SGHNT and CDR2 YYREEE (reference sequence). The CDR3, as DNA: TGTGCCAGCAGCTTGGTCCAGGGAGGCTCCTACGAGCAGTACTTC. This translates into CASSLVQGGSYEQYF.

The chain joins TRBV6-5 to TRBJ1-4; TRBD1 might be the D (5 bases). The CDR3 contains 15 residues. V lost 2 bases and J 4 bases, leaving 11 bases between the germline ends. Germline V lookup: CDR1 MNHEY, CDR2 SVGAGI. The CDR3: CASSYSGGNNEKLFF. CDR3 DNA: TGTGCCAGCAGTTACAGCGGGGGAAATAATGAAAAACTGTTTTTT.

This clone was seen just once. The CDR3 spells CASSARDRGTDTQYF. The DNA of the CDR3 is TGTGCCAGCAGCGCCCGGGACAGGGGCACAGATACGCAGTATTTT. The chain is built from TRBV11-2 and TRBJ2-3; 9 bases line up with TRBD1. The CDR3 is made up of 15 amino acids. The germline V gene encodes CDR1 SGHAT and CDR2 FQNNGV. J lost 1 base, V lost 5 bases, and 4 bases had no gene match. The full variable domain, rest sourced from reference TRBV11-2 and TRBJ2-3, is EAGVAQSPRYKIIEKRQSVAFWCNPISGHATLYWYQQILGQGPKLLIQFQNNGVVDDSQLPKDRFSAERLKGVDSTLKIQPAKLEDSAVYLCASSARDRGTDTQYFGPGTRLTVL.

This clone showed up just once. The CDR3 loop reads CASSLAGGSYEQYF. Here the CDR3 DNA reads TGTGCCAGCAGCTTAGCCGGAGGCTCTTACGAGCAGTACTTC. V and J are TRBV7-9 and TRBJ2-7; possible D gene TRBD2, 5 bases. This CDR3 is built from 14 residues. Germline V lookup: CDR1 SEHNR, CDR2 FQNEAQ (reference sequence). V shed 0 bases and J shed 4 bases, with 10 bases lying between them.

The chain is built from TRBV28 and TRBJ2-1; 15 nucleotides line up with TRBD2. The length of the CDR3 is 17 residues. Losses at the gene ends were 5 bases for V and 7 bases for J; bases not matched to a gene: 9. CDR1 is MDHEN and CDR2 is SYDVKM in the germline V gene. The CDR3 DNA sequence: TGTGCCAGCAGTGCCCCGATTGGGACTAGCGGGAGGAATGAGCAGTTCTTC. This gives the protein CASSAPIGTSGRNEQFF.

The rearrangement joins TRBV5-4 to TRBJ2-7; unclear D gene. The V end lost 4 bases, the J end lost 3 bases, and 17 bases lay between the germline ends. This CDR3 has 15 residues. In germline, CDR1 is SGHNT, CDR2 YYREEE (reference sequence). The CDR3 DNA is TGTGCCAGCAGCCTAAGTGCGAGCAATTACTACGAGCAGTACTTC. Protein sequence: CASSLSASNYYEQYF.

CDR3: CATSRVPREGNYEQYF. CDR3 DNA sequence: TGTGCCACCAGCAGAGTTCCGAGGGAGGGAAACTACGAGCAGTACTTC. The V and J genes are TRBV15 and TRBJ2-7, with 7 bases aligning to TRBD2. Per germline, CDR1 LNHNV and CDR2 YYDKDF (reference sequence). This CDR3 has 16 residues. The junction had 9 bases not matched to a gene; V was cut back by 1 base and J by 3 bases.

J is TRBJ2-7 and V is TRBV10-3; 10 nucleotides agree with TRBD1. Looked up from germline, CDR1 is ENHRY and CDR2 is SYGVKD. The CDR3 totals 13 residues. Trimming at V came to 6 bases and at J to 2 bases, leaving 1 base not matched to a gene. CDR3 sequence reads: CAISGQGAYEQYF. CDR3 DNA sequence: TGTGCCATCAGCGGACAGGGGGCCTACGAGCAGTACTTC.

This clone was counted once. The chain has TRBV23-1 and TRBJ2-1; a weak D match, TRBD2 (5 bases). TRBV23-1 is treated as an ORF (open reading frame) with a function not yet certain. V dropped 6 bases and J dropped 5 bases, with 17 bases sitting between them. CDR3 length: 15 amino acids. The CDR3 protein is CASSYRVGGHNEQFF. The CDR3 bases are TGCGCCAGCAGCTACCGGGTCGGAGGCCACAATGAGCAGTTCTTC.

V gene TRBV5-1 combines with J gene TRBJ2-3, with 10 bases identical to TRBD2. CDR1 and CDR2 (germline): SGHRS, YFSETQ. The CDR3 is 18 amino acids. V shed 3 bases and J 0 bases; nucleotides not matched to a gene: 10. DNA for the CDR3: TGCGCCAGCAGCTCCGGGTCTTATAGCGGGGGGAGCACAGATACGCAGTATTTT. It codes for CASSSGSYSGGSTDTQYF.

This chain joins TRBV7-6 and TRBJ2-6; TRBD1 matches 7 bases. V lost 4 bases, J lost 0 bases, and 15 bases stayed unmatched. Looked up from germline, CDR1 is SGHVS and CDR2 is FNYEAQ. This CDR3 has 20 residues. The CDR3 DNA reads as TGTGCCAGCAGCTCCACATACCGGGACAGATTAAGCTCTGGGGCCAACGTCCTGACTTTC. The encoded protein is CASSSTYRDRLSSGANVLTF.

In the case of this clone: One end of the junction is discordant with germline, which a read error may explain. V is TRBV7-2 and J is TRBJ2-1; D perhaps matches TRBD2 (5 bases). CDR1 is SGHTA and CDR2 is FQGNSA in the germline V gene. The CDR3 totals 11 residues. CDR3 sequence: CASTGNNEQFF. CDR3 in DNA: TGTGCGAGCACGGGGAACAATGAGCAGTTCTTC.

The chain carries TRBV7-6 and TRBJ2-3; D perhaps matches TRBD1 (5 bases). The CDR3 sequence is 17 residues long. Trimming removed 0 bases from V and 3 bases from J, with 16 bases in between. In germline, CDR1 is SGHVS, CDR2 FNYEAQ. The CDR3 region is CASSLAPGRVVTDTQYF. DNA of the CDR3: TGTGCCAGCAGCTTAGCGCCGGGCAGGGTGGTAACAGATACGCAGTATTTT.

This chain links TRBV29-1 with TRBJ2-7; tentative D call: TRBD1 (6 bases). The CDR3 spans 11 residues. Trimming removed 4 bases at V and 7 bases at J, with 11 bases between. CDR1 is SQVTM and CDR2 is ANQGSEA in the germline V gene. In DNA form, the CDR3 reads TGCAGCGTTGGGGAAGGGGGTGAGCAGTACTTC. Amino acid sequence: CSVGEGGEQYF.

This clone occurred once. The CDR3 DNA sequence: TGTGCCAGCAGTTACAGGGGACCCACAGATACGCAGTATTTT. It is translated as CASSYRGPTDTQYF. The rearrangement uses TRBV27 and TRBJ2-3, with 7 bases that match TRBD1. CDR1 and CDR2 from the germline V gene are MNHEY and SMNVEV (reference sequence). The CDR3 covers 14 residues. V shed 4 bases and J 2 bases; nucleotides not matched to a gene: 3.

DNA of the CDR3: TGTGCCAGCAGCTTAGGGCTAGCGGAGTACGAGCAGTACTTC. Translation gives CASSLGLAEYEQYF. The V and J genes are TRBV5-4 and TRBJ2-7, with TRBD2 matching over 7 bases. Trimming at V came to 2 bases and at J to 4 bases, leaving 6 bases not matched to a gene. Germline values: CDR1 SGHNT, CDR2 YYREEE (reference sequence). The CDR3 sequence is 14 residues long.

This clone has more than one count but fewer than ten. Other DNA sequences from this sample encode an identical CDR3 as well. The chain couples TRBV30 to TRBJ1-5; D might be TRBD1 (6 bases). The V end was cut by 2 bases, the J end by 7 bases, with 12 bases between. Germline CDR1 and CDR2: GTSNPN and SVGIG (reference sequence). The CDR3 extends over 13 amino acids. CDR3 protein: CAWSRQGNQPQHF. The CDR3 nucleotides are TGTGCCTGGAGTAGGCAGGGGAACCAGCCCCAGCATTTT.

The J gene is TRBJ2-7, the V gene TRBV7-9; no definite D call. V lost 3 bases and J lost 0, with 9 bases in between. Germline assignment: CDR1 SEHNR and CDR2 FQNEAQ (reference sequence). The CDR3 extends over 14 amino acids. DNA for the CDR3: TGTGCCAGCAGCTTGGCAGGAAACTCCTACGAGCAGTACTTC. It specifies CASSLAGNSYEQYF.

CDR3 loop: CASSLGTGSNEQFF. The CDR3 DNA is TGTGCCAGCAGCTTAGGAACAGGCAGTAATGAGCAGTTCTTC. V is TRBV7-6 and J is TRBJ2-1; D might be TRBD1 (5 bases). The CDR3 length is 14 residues. Germline CDR1 and CDR2: SGHVS and FNYEAQ. V shed 1 base and J shed 7 bases, with 11 bases lying between them.

The chain couples TRBV7-2 to TRBJ1-1; D is perhaps TRBD1 (5 bases). The length of the CDR3 is 14 residues. The germline CDR1 and CDR2 sequences are SGHTA and FQGNSA. The V end lost 5 bases, the J end lost 8 bases, and 18 bases lay between the germline ends. The CDR3 sequence: CASSPGGKGIEAFF. The CDR3 DNA is TGTGCCAGCAGCCCGGGGGGGAAGGGGATCGAAGCTTTCTTT. Combining the CDR3 with reference TRBV7-2 and TRBJ1-1 gives the whole variable domain GAGVSQSPSNKVTEKGKDVELRCDPISGHTALYWYRQSLGQGLEFLIYFQGNSAPDKSGLPSDRFSAERTGGSVSTLTIQRTQQEDSAVYLCASSPGGKGIEAFFGQGTRLTVV.

The chain has TRBV5-8 and TRBJ1-1; D remains ambiguous. The CDR3 has 14 residues. Looked up from germline, CDR1 is SGHTS and CDR2 is YDEGEE. The ends were cut back, 4 bases at V and 2 bases at J, with 12 bases in the middle. CDR3 DNA sequence: TGTGCCAGCAGCCCACCGGGGAGAAACACTGAAGCTTTCTTT. Amino acids: CASSPPGRNTEAFF.

The rearrangement links TRBV5-1 to TRBJ2-7; possibly TRBD2 for D (7 bases). Trimming took off 2 bases at V and 3 bases at J, with 21 bases between the two ends. Germline V lookup: CDR1 SGHRS, CDR2 YFSETQ. There are 17 residues in the CDR3. Written as DNA, the CDR3 is TGCGCCAGCAGCTTTTTGGGGGGGCGCGTTCCCCGCTACGAGCAGTACTTC. Protein: CASSFLGGRVPRYEQYF. The full variable domain, its missing parts supplied by reference TRBV5-1 and TRBJ2-7, is KAGVTQTPRYLIKTRGQQVTLSCSPISGHRSVSWYQQTPGQGLQFLFEYFSETQRNKGNFPGRFSGRQFSNSRSEMNVSTLELGDSALYLCASSFLGGRVPRYEQYFGPGTRLTVT.

This clone was picked up a small number of times. This chain joins TRBV4-3 and TRBJ1-1; D is unresolved. V was trimmed by 2 bases and J by 0 bases, leaving 7 bases between them. The germline V gene has CDR1 LGHNA and CDR2 YSLEER. The CDR3 has 14 residues. Here the CDR3 DNA reads TGCGCCAGCAGCCAATCTACCCTGAACACTGAAGCTTTCTTT. Protein sequence: CASSQSTLNTEAFF.

The chain joins TRBV12-3 or TRBV12-4 to TRBJ2-7; the match to TRBD1 covers 7 bases. The CDR3 has 13 amino acids. V was pared by 5 bases and J by 5 bases, with 6 bases of the junction left unmatched. The DNA for the CDR3 is TGTGCCAGCAGTAAAACAGGGGTCCACGAGCAGTACTTC. As protein: CASSKTGVHEQYF.

The chain carries TRBV9 and TRBJ2-5; 9 bases line up with TRBD2. This CDR3 comprises 16 residues. V was clipped by 4 bases and J by 4 bases; unmatched bases: 11. Germline CDR1 SGDLS, CDR2 YYNGEE. CDR3 bases: TGTGCCAGCAGCTCCGGGTGGCTAGCGGGGAGAGAGACCCAGTACTTC. This encodes CASSSGWLAGRETQYF.

The V call is TRBV28, the J call TRBJ1-2, with 10 bases that match TRBD1. The CDR3 sequence is 15 residues long. The junction had 12 bases not matched to a gene; V was cut back by 6 bases and J by 8 bases. From germline, CDR1 is MDHEN and CDR2 SYDVKM. CDR3 sequence reads: CASSHPDRGRRGYTF. The CDR3, as DNA: TGTGCCAGCAGCCATCCCGACAGGGGGCGCAGGGGCTACACCTTC.

The genes are TRBV7-2 and TRBJ2-7; TRBD2 matches 8 bases. CDR1 and CDR2 from the germline V gene are SGHTA and FQGNSA. J lost 2 bases, V lost 3 bases, and 9 bases had no gene match. This CDR3 is built from 16 residues. CDR3 DNA: TGTGCCAGCAGCTTGTTCGGGGGGGCAACCCCCTACGAGCAGTACTTC. It is translated as CASSLFGGATPYEQYF.

This clone was counted between two and nine times. Other DNA sequences in the sample encode the same CDR3. The genes are TRBV11-2 and TRBJ2-1; 8 bases agree with TRBD2. J was trimmed by 5 bases and V by 5 bases; bases with no gene match: 8. Germline loops: CDR1 SGHAT, CDR2 FQNNGV. The CDR3 is made up of 15 amino acids. The CDR3 region is CASSLSGGSNNEQFF. CDR3 DNA: TGTGCCAGCAGCCTGAGCGGGGGCAGCAACAATGAGCAGTTCTTC.

CDR3 bases: TGTGCCAGCAGCGATAGCGGGAGTGGAGAGACCCAGTACTTC. Its translation is CASSDSGSGETQYF. The rearrangement uses TRBV7-9 and TRBJ2-5; 9 bases fit TRBD2. The CDR3 runs 14 residues. V trimming: 5 bases; J trimming: 4 bases; junction bases outside the gene matches: 5. Germline CDR1 SEHNR, CDR2 FQNEAQ (reference sequence).

This chain uses TRBV27 with TRBJ2-5, with 9 bases fitting TRBD2. The V gene's germline CDR1 is MNHEY and CDR2 SMNVEV (reference sequence). The CDR3 loop spans 14 amino acids. V lost 3 bases to trimming and J lost 7 bases; unmatched junction nucleotides: 6. The DNA of the CDR3 is TGTGCCAGCAGTTTTACTAGCGGGTTAGGGACCCAGTACTTC. Amino acids: CASSFTSGLGTQYF.